A single sample is the source of the 25 T cell receptor beta chains below, sequenced in a study of a mutant IDH1 vaccine in newly diagnosed glioma. Noted time point: week 35, safety follow-up. Alongside topical imiquimod, each dose of vaccine comprised 300 ug of mutant IDH1 20-mer peptide. No antigen has been assigned to these receptors. Clones were sequenced by immunoSEQ multiplex PCR, and TCRdb holds only the in-frame ones, with some missing. The table shows about 68,000 clones, with less than 90% occurring only once. Here the sequenced sample was PBMCs, taken from a glioma patient whose treatment included an IDH1 peptide vaccine. The receptors originated from a man younger than 30 with glioma.

The chain carries TRBV25-1 and TRBJ2-7; the D is unclear. V was pared by 3 bases and J by 5 bases, with 20 bases between. CDR3 length: 16 residues. CDR1 and CDR2 from the germline V gene are MGHDK and SYGVNS. CDR3 region: CASSDVQSGYDNEQYF. The CDR3 DNA follows: TGTGCCAGCAGTGATGTCCAATCTGGATACGATAACGAGCAGTACTTC.

The table lists this clone with a count of one. The rearrangement links TRBV7-9 to TRBJ1-1; no firm D call. Deletions cut 1 base from V and 4 bases from J, with 13 bases between. The CDR3 consists of 15 residues. The germline V gene encodes CDR1 SEHNR and CDR2 FQNEAQ (reference sequence). CDR3 in amino acids: CASSLGTFPGTEAFF. In DNA form, the CDR3 reads TGTGCCAGCAGCTTAGGGACCTTCCCGGGCACTGAAGCTTTCTTT.

The rearrangement uses TRBV11-2 and TRBJ2-1, with 8 bases lining up with TRBD2. The germline CDR1 and CDR2 sequences are SGHAT and FQNNGV. There are 15 residues in the CDR3. The ends lost 3 bases at V and 6 bases at J; junction bases unmatched: 7. The CDR3 DNA is TGTGCCAGCAGCTTGGCGTTAGCGGGACCCAATGAGCAGTTCTTC. Encoded protein: CASSLALAGPNEQFF.

This sequence joins TRBV14 and TRBJ1-1; D not resolved. The V end was cut by 1 base, the J end by 4 bases, with 10 bases between. This CDR3 has 14 residues. Germline V CDR1 and CDR2: SGHDN, FVKESK. In DNA, the CDR3 is TGTGCCAGCAGCCAAGTGTCTTCTGGCACTGAAGCTTTCTTT. It translates to CASSQVSSGTEAFF.

The V and J genes are TRBV6-1 and TRBJ1-5, with D perhaps matching TRBD1 (6 bases). The CDR3 extends over 17 amino acids. V gave up 1 base and J gave up 11 bases, with 24 bases separating them. CDR1 and CDR2 from the germline V gene are MNHNS and SASEGT. The DNA of the CDR3 is TGTGCCAGCAGTGAAGGGTTCGCAGGGGACCTCCTTGGATCCCAGCATTTT. Its protein product is CASSEGFAGDLLGSQHF.

This clone was observed once. The chain uses TRBV15 and TRBJ2-1, with TRBD1 matching over 10 bases. The CDR3 extends over 15 amino acids. V trimming: 2 bases; J trimming: 6 bases; junction bases outside the gene matches: 4. Germline-derived CDR1 and CDR2 are LNHNV and YYDKDF (reference sequence). CDR3 nucleotide sequence: TGTGCCACCAGCAGAACCGGGACAGGGGTCAATGAGCAGTTCTTC. Translating it yields CATSRTGTGVNEQFF.

J is TRBJ1-4 and V is TRBV9; D might be TRBD1 (5 bases). In germline, CDR1 is SGDLS, CDR2 YYNGEE. This CDR3 is built from 16 residues. The germline V and J ends were trimmed by 3 bases and 0 bases, with 12 bases remaining between them. CDR3 region: CASSAGSRATNEKLFF. The CDR3 DNA sequence: TGTGCCAGCAGCGCAGGGAGCAGGGCAACTAATGAAAAACTGTTTTTT.

The chain employs TRBV9 and TRBJ1-5; possibly TRBD1 for D (6 bases). CDR1 and CDR2 from the germline V gene are SGDLS and YYNGEE. This CDR3 comprises 16 residues. V lost 0 bases, J lost 3 bases, and 13 bases lay in between. The CDR3 protein is CASSVGEGGFNQPQHF. The CDR3 DNA reads TGTGCCAGCAGCGTAGGCGAAGGGGGATTCAATCAGCCCCAGCATTTT.

The chain recombines TRBV7-9 with TRBJ2-1, with D unclear. V lost 5 bases, J lost 9 bases, and 8 bases lay in between. CDR1 and CDR2 (germline): SEHNR, FQNEAQ (reference sequence). The length of the CDR3 is 11 residues. The CDR3 sequence: CASSLGSEQFF. The CDR3 region has the DNA TGTGCCAGCAGCCTTGGCAGTGAGCAGTTCTTC.

The rearrangement uses TRBV4-3 and TRBJ2-1; 8 bases fit TRBD1. With V trimmed by 5 bases and J by 7 bases, 10 bases remained unmatched. The germline gives CDR1 LGHNA, CDR2 YSLEER. The CDR3 extends over 15 amino acids. The DNA of the CDR3 is TGCGCCAGCAGCGCCGACAGGGGTCTGTGGAATGAGCAGTTCTTC. Its protein is CASSADRGLWNEQFF.

The chain has TRBV20-1 and TRBJ1-5; D remains unclear. The CDR3 runs to 11 residues. Germline-derived CDR1 and CDR2 are DFQATT and SNEGSKA (reference sequence). Trimming removed 0 bases at V and 6 bases at J, with 3 bases between. In DNA, the CDR3 is TGCAGTGCTAGAGAGGGTCAGCCCCAGCATTTT. It translates to CSAREGQPQHF.

V and J are TRBV5-1 and TRBJ1-5; 10 bases are a match to TRBD1. The V gene's germline CDR1 is SGHRS and CDR2 YFSETQ. This CDR3 contains 14 residues. The ends lost 5 bases at V and 6 bases at J; junction bases unmatched: 5. The CDR3: CASSHGQGGQPQHF. The CDR3 DNA sequence: TGCGCCAGCAGTCACGGACAGGGGGGTCAGCCCCAGCATTTT.

The gene calls are TRBV4-2 and TRBJ2-5; 9 positions agree with TRBD2. This CDR3 region has 16 residues. V gave up 1 base and J gave up 5 bases; unmatched junction bases: 8. CDR1 is LGHNA and CDR2 is YNFKEQ in the germline V gene. CDR3 bases: TGTGCCAGCAGCCAAGGGAGCGGGGGGACTCGGGAGACCCAGTACTTC. The encoded protein is CASSQGSGGTRETQYF.

This chain connects TRBV5-4 to TRBJ2-3; D ambiguous. The germline CDR1 and CDR2 sequences are SGHNT and YYREEE (reference sequence). V shed 5 bases and J shed 4 bases, with 8 bases lying between them. The CDR3 has 12 amino acids. For the CDR3, the DNA is TGTGCCAGCAGATCTAGGTCAGATACGCAGTATTTT. It specifies CASRSRSDTQYF.

The chain couples TRBV27 to TRBJ1-2, with D possibly TRBD1 on 5 matching bases. This CDR3 is built from 16 residues. Germline V lookup: CDR1 MNHEY, CDR2 SMNVEV (reference sequence). V lost 4 bases and J 3 bases, leaving 18 bases between the germline ends. CDR3 protein: CASSSVRGVGDYGYTF. The CDR3 DNA reads as TGTGCCAGCAGTTCCGTTCGAGGGGTTGGGGACTATGGCTACACCTTC.

The rearrangement uses TRBV28 and TRBJ1-5; D unresolved. The V and J ends lost 5 bases and 4 bases respectively, with 18 bases between them. The CDR3 is 16 amino acids. Germline CDR1 reads MDHEN; CDR2 reads SYDVKM. The CDR3 coding sequence is TGTGCCAGCAGTATACCCTCAGAAGCCTTTAATCAGCCCCAGCATTTT. Protein: CASSIPSEAFNQPQHF.

The chain couples TRBV9 to TRBJ1-2; no firm D call. CDR3 length: 14 amino acids. V was shortened by 3 bases and J by 3 bases, with 12 bases between the two germline ends. CDR1 and CDR2 from the germline V gene are SGDLS and YYNGEE. CDR3 bases: TGTGCCAGCAGCGATAGTGGAGGTTACTATGGCTACACCTTC. Translating gives CASSDSGGYYGYTF.

To note about this clone: Compared with germline, one end of the junction differs, possibly owing to a read error. The rearrangement joins TRBV27 to TRBJ2-1, with 7 bases aligning to TRBD2. The germline V gene encodes CDR1 MNHEY and CDR2 SMNVEV (reference sequence). This CDR3 region has 15 residues. The CDR3 DNA follows: TGTGCCAGCGGTTTCCTAGCGGCTTACTACAATGAGCAGTTCTTC. Protein product: CASGFLAAYYNEQFF.

This sequence joins TRBV28 and TRBJ2-4; weak D call: TRBD1 (5 bases). This CDR3 has 14 residues. Trimming cost V 2 bases and J 2 bases, with 7 bases left between them. Per germline, CDR1 MDHEN and CDR2 SYDVKM. The CDR3 reads CASSLRGSKNIQYF. The CDR3 DNA reads TGTGCCAGCAGTTTAAGGGGATCCAAAAACATTCAGTACTTC.

The chain carries TRBV6-1 and TRBJ1-5, with D unclear. Germline V gene sequence: CDR1 MNHNS, CDR2 SASEGT. The CDR3 has 15 residues. Deletions cut 4 bases from V and 2 bases from J, with 12 bases between. The CDR3 region has the DNA TGTGCCAGCAGTGGTTCTTGGTCTGGCAATCAGCCCCAGCATTTT. This gives the protein CASSGSWSGNQPQHF.

The genes are TRBV15 and TRBJ2-2, with 7 bases fitting TRBD1. The CDR3 runs 16 residues. V trimming: 1 base; J trimming: 2 bases; junction bases outside the gene matches: 4. Looked up from germline, CDR1 is LNHNV and CDR2 is YYDKDF (reference sequence). The CDR3 nucleotides read TGTGCCACCAGCAGAGGACAGGGACCAAACACCGGGGAGCTGTTTTTT. Translated: CATSRGQGPNTGELFF. Full variable domain (outside the CDR3, taken from reference TRBV15 and TRBJ2-2): DAMVIQNPRYQVTQFGKPVTLSCSQTLNHNVMYWYQQKSSQAPKLLFHYYDKDFNNEADTPDNFQSRRPNTSFCFLDIRSPGLGDTAMYLCATSRGQGPNTGELFFGEGSRLTVL.

The V gene is TRBV4-1, the J gene TRBJ1-6; 7 bases line up with TRBD1. The germline CDR1 and CDR2 sequences are MGHRA and YSYEKL. V trimming: 1 base; J trimming: 5 bases; junction bases outside the gene matches: 5. This CDR3 has 16 amino acids. CDR3 bases: TGCGCCAGCAGCCAAGCGCCCCAGGGGGATAATTCACCCCTCCACTTT. Its protein product is CASSQAPQGDNSPLHF.

V usage is TRBV9 and J usage is TRBJ1-5; 7 bases are shared with TRBD1. This CDR3 region has 15 residues. After removal of 0 bases from V and 6 bases from J, the junction contained 6 bases not matched to a gene. Germline CDR1 SGDLS, CDR2 YYNGEE. CDR3 region: CASSVDDREGQPQHF. CDR3 nucleotides: TGTGCCAGCAGCGTAGATGACAGGGAAGGTCAGCCCCAGCATTTT.

This clone was detected ten times or more. The chain recombines TRBV13 with TRBJ2-1, with 11 bases identical to TRBD1. V shed 4 bases and J 5 bases; nucleotides not matched to a gene: 4. The CDR3 loop spans 15 amino acids. The V gene's germline CDR1 is PRHDT and CDR2 FYEKMQ (reference sequence). Here the CDR3 reads CASSWTGGVNNEQFF. In DNA, the CDR3 is TGTGCCAGCAGCTGGACAGGGGGCGTTAACAATGAGCAGTTCTTC. The variable domain in full, with the rest retrieved from reference TRBV13 and TRBJ2-1, is AAGVIQSPRHLIKEKRETATLKCYPIPRHDTVYWYQQGPGQDPQFLISFYEKMQSDKGSIPDRFSAQQFSDYHSELNMSSLELGDSALYFCASSWTGGVNNEQFFGPGTRLTVL.

The chain combines TRBV5-1 with TRBJ1-1; TRBD1 is a possible D gene (6 bases). Germline V lookup: CDR1 SGHRS, CDR2 YFSETQ. The CDR3 runs 14 residues. Trimming pared 6 bases from V and 3 bases from J, leaving 15 bases between. DNA of the CDR3: TGCGCCAGCAAGGGGGTACCCGGACACACTGAAGCTTTCTTT. It specifies CASKGVPGHTEAFF. The full variable domain, in which reference TRBV5-1 and TRBJ1-1 provide the parts outside the CDR3, is KAGVTQTPRYLIKTRGQQVTLSCSPISGHRSVSWYQQTPGQGLQFLFEYFSETQRNKGNFPGRFSGRQFSNSRSEMNVSTLELGDSALYLCASKGVPGHTEAFFGQGTRLTVV.